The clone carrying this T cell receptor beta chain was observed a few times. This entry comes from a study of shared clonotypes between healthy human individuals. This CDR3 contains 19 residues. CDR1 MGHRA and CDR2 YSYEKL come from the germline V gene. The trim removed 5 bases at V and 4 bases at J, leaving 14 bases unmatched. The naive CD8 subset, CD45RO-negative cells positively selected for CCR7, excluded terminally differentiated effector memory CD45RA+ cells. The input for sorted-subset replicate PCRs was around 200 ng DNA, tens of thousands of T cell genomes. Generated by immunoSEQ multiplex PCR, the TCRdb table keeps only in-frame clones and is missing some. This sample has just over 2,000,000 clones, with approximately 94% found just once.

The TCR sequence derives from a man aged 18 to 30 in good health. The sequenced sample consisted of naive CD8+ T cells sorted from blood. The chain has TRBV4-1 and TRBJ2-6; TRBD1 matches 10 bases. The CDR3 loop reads CASSMNRDRGFGGANVLTF. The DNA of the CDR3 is TGCGCCAGCAGCATGAACCGGGACAGGGGTTTCGGAGGGGCCAACGTCCTGACTTTC.